This note documents a single T cell receptor beta chain sequence. TCRdb re-called the PCR reads through MiXCR, storing one row per CDR3 protein. The data show around 9,700 distinct CDR3 sequences, 40% to 65% seen once. These data are taken from a study of CD4 and CD8 cells across lung adenocarcinoma regions. CDR3 length: 15 amino acids. CDR1 ENHRY and CDR2 SYGVKD come from the germline V gene. The genes are TRBV10-3 and TRBJ2-3; D ambiguous. The DNA end is more similar to TRBJ2-7, so the J call may be wrong. Sequenced sample: CD4+ T cells from the center of a lung tumor. The TCR comes from a male donor with lung adenocarcinoma. The CD4 and CD8 labels of this study may be unreliable. The CDR3 reads CAISVLSGVGGEQYF. Written as DNA, the CDR3 is TGTGCCATCAGTGTCCTAAGTGGGGTGGGTGGTGAGCAGTACTTC.